The following is a T cell receptor (beta chain) sequence with its context. As to time point: patch test 3, about 24 weeks after DPC sensitization. Treatment in this sample: therapeutic diphenylcyclopropenone sensitization with weekly scalp DPC. The germline V gene encodes CDR1 LGHDT and CDR2 YNNKEL (reference sequence). The V and J ends lost 2 bases and 11 bases, in that order; junction bases with no gene match: 5. CDR3 length equals 15 residues. TCRdb ran MiXCR on the RACE reads and lists one entry per CDR3 protein. The sample shows about 82,000 distinct CDR3 sequences, 10% to 15% of them seen only once. The data derive from a study of human T cells and chemical hapten exposure.

The chain couples TRBV3-1 to TRBJ1-6; the match to TRBD1 covers 11 bases. The specimen was whole blood, collected in connection with sensitization to the hapten diphenylcyclopropenone (DPC). The TCR was taken from a woman between 45 and 60 years old with alopecia areata. Some clones in this sample may be carry-over from other donors' samples. This CDR3 is CASSQLGQGAPPLHF. CDR3 in DNA: TGTGCCAGCAGCCAACTCGGACAGGGGGCTCCACCCCTCCACTTT.